Listed below are T cell receptor beta chains from one sample, sequenced in a study of Graves' ophthalmopathy and Graves' hyperthyroidism. One entry per CDR3 protein results from TCRdb running MiXCR on the multiplex PCR reads. The data hold hundreds of thousands of distinct CDR3 sequences, with about two fifths observed a single time. The sample was peripheral blood. The receptors derive from an adult man with Graves' ophthalmopathy. The CDR3 runs from the conserved cysteine through the conserved F or W. A D gene is named only where the DNA matches it firmly. Not all rows give a size; the values are once, few, many and, for expanded clones, a class.

cdr3_length	v_call	clone_size	d_call	j_call	cdr3_nt	cdr3_aa
14	TRBV19	many	-	TRBJ1-4	TGTGCCAGTAAGATTGGACGGTGGAATGAAAAACTGTTTTTT	CASKIGRWNEKLFF
14	TRBV2	many	TRBD1	TRBJ1-5	TGTGCCAGCAGCTCCGGACAGGGCAATCAGCCCCAGCATTTT	CASSSGQGNQPQHF
16	TRBV4-3	-	TRBD1	TRBJ1-6	TGCGCCAGCAGCCAAGAAGGGACAGGGTTAGAGTCACCCCTCCACTTT	CASSQEGTGLESPLHF
13	TRBV25-1	-	-	TRBJ1-1	TGTGCCAGCCTAAGCTCTGGGAACACTGAAGCTTTCTTT	CASLSSGNTEAFF
14	TRBV11-3	-	-	TRBJ1-1	TGTGCCAGCAGCTCTCTCAGGAGGAACACTGAAGCTTTCTTT	CASSSLRRNTEAFF
15	TRBV19	many	-	TRBJ1-1	TGTGCCAGTTCTGTCCCGGGACACCTGAACACTGAAGCTTTCTTT	CASSVPGHLNTEAFF
14	TRBV10-3	-	-	TRBJ1-5	TGTGCCACTAAGGACAGTGATAGCAATCAGCCCCAGCATTTT	CATKDSDSNQPQHF
14	TRBV20-1	-	-	TRBJ1-1	TGCAGTGCTAGTCGGGCAGGGACAAACACTGAAGCTTTCTTT	CSASRAGTNTEAFF
15	TRBV24-1	-	-	TRBJ2-1	TGTGCCACCAGTGACCCACGGGAAGGGACTTATGAGCAGTTCTTC	CATSDPREGTYEQFF
13	TRBV24-1	-	-	TRBJ1-2	TGTGCCACCAGTGATGGCAGCGTTAGTGGCTACACCTTC	CATSDGSVSGYTF
17	TRBV11-1	-	TRBD2	TRBJ2-5	TGTGCCAGCAGCTTAAGACTAGCGGGGGGGTCCCAAGAGACCCAGTACTTC	CASSLRLAGGSQETQYF
20	TRBV25-1	-	-	TRBJ1-6	TGTGCCAGCAGTTTACCAGCACAAAGCCCCCACAGGGAGTATAATTCACCCCTCCACTTT	CASSLPAQSPHREYNSPLHF
14	TRBV29-1	-	-	TRBJ2-5	TGCAGCGTTGAAGTCGTGGGGACACAAGAGACCCAGTACTTC	CSVEVVGTQETQYF
14	TRBV4-3	-	-	TRBJ2-7	TGCGCCAGCAGCCAAGGGGCGGGTTTAGACGAGCAGTACTTC	CASSQGAGLDEQYF
12	TRBV29-1	-	TRBD2	TRBJ2-7	TGCAGCGTAAGACTAGCGGGGTACGAGCAGTACTTC	CSVRLAGYEQYF
14	TRBV12-5	few	-	TRBJ1-1	TGTGCTAGTGGTTTGGCCGGCGGGGGGGGAGAAGCTTTCTTT	CASGLAGGGGEAFF
12	TRBV12-3/TRBV12-4	many	TRBD1	TRBJ1-1	TGTGCCAGCAGCTTGACAGGGCCCGCAGCTTTCTTT	CASSLTGPAAFF
13	TRBV2	many	-	TRBJ1-2	TGTGCCAGCAGTGAAGACAGGGTGGGAGGCTACACCTTC	CASSEDRVGGYTF
16	TRBV7-9	-	-	TRBJ2-2	TGTGCCAGCAGCCCTCCCTATGGGAGTCGGACCGGGGAGCTGTCTTTT	CASSPPYGSRTGELSF
13	TRBV18	many	-	TRBJ2-5	TGTGCCAGCAGTCCCGGACACCAAGAGACCCAGTACTTC	CASSPGHQETQYF
14	TRBV7-9	many	-	TRBJ2-7	TGTGCCAGCAGCTTAGACGGCCTATACTACGAGCAGTACTTC	CASSLDGLYYEQYF